The clone carrying this TCR beta chain was observed many times. Its antigen remains unknown. This specimen belongs to a study of CD8 T cells in ankylosing spondylitis. Findings of the study overall: For ankylosing spondylitis blood, a TCR beta motif of about eight highly homologous variants appeared characteristic.

TCRdb itself ran the 5' RACE reads through MiXCR, one entry per CDR3 protein. The sample has over 600,000 distinct CDR3 sequences, roughly 19% seen once; the top ten hold around 19%. This CDR3 region has 11 residues. Trimming stripped 4 bases from V and 7 bases from J, with 5 bases between. Sequencing used blood, either unsorted or a sorted T cell fraction (not recorded which). The J gene is TRBJ2-1, the V gene TRBV12-3 or TRBV12-4; D gene unclear. This TCR was sampled from a male donor with ankylosing spondylitis. The chain's CDR3 is CASSWLNEQFF. CDR3 DNA sequence: TGTGCCAGCAGTTGGCTAAATGAGCAGTTCTTC.